This TCR beta chain was captured by sequencing in a study of blood T cells in healthy people across ages. The wider study: Template switching captured about one barcoded beta molecule per two T cells.

Comments on this clonotype: Its antigen is not known.

The CDR3 sequence is 16 residues long. J was trimmed by 5 bases and V by 3 bases; bases with no gene match: 12. Germline lookup yields CDR1 SGHRS and CDR2 YFSETQ. The use of a sample-barcoded 5' primer and a J-beta primer mix characterized a second PCR of roughly 6 to 11 cycles. TCRdb passed the 5' RACE reads through MiXCR, listing each CDR3 protein once. The repertoire has about 580,000 distinct CDR3 sequences, less than 60% of them found once; the top ten carry roughly 25%. Staff drew roughly 10 milliliters of peripheral blood from each donor. General study points: The study regarded diversity estimates from one million T cells as underestimates.

The source is a man older than 75 in good health. The V gene is TRBV5-1, the J gene TRBJ2-5, with TRBD2 identical over 8 bases. Sequencing was carried out using blood. In nucleotides, the CDR3 is TGCGCCAGCAGCTCCGCCGGGACTAGGCCGGTTGAGACCCAGTACTTC. Translated: CASSSAGTRPVETQYF.